This T cell receptor beta chain was found in a study of blood T cell repertoires in COVID-19. Study-wide context: Researchers got acute and convalescent COVID-19 samples from the United States, Italy and Spain. PBMCs, B-cell-depleted T cells, or T cells provided the cDNA or gDNA that made up the material.

This clone is a singleton in its sample. V gave up 0 bases and J gave up 5 bases; unmatched junction bases: 6. Germline CDR1 SEHNR, CDR2 FQNEAQ (reference sequence). This CDR3 comprises 16 residues. Only in-frame clones appear in the TCRdb table, and some are missing; sequencing was by immunoSEQ multiplex PCR. The sample has more than 70,000 clones; around three quarters are singletons. The sequence was obtained from a woman between 65 and 79 years old with acute or convalescent COVID-19. The sequenced sample was peripheral blood. The rearrangement links TRBV7-9 to TRBJ2-3; 9 bases map to TRBD2. The CDR3 bases are TGTGCCAGCAGCTTAGCGGCTAGCGGGGTAGAAGATACGCAGTATTTT. Translation gives CASSLAASGVEDTQYF.